The next 32 T cell receptor beta chains were all read from a single sample in a study of shared clonotypes between healthy human individuals. Produced via immunoSEQ multiplex PCR; TCRdb's table is partial and in-frame only. The repertoire holds about 1.1 million clones, with 70% to 80% as singletons. Sequenced input: memory CD4+ T cells from PBMCs. Subset of the sample: CD45RA-negative fraction. The source is a man between 18 and 35 years old in good health. Some clones in this sample may be carry-over from other donors' samples.

This clone was detected a few times. V is TRBV10-3 and J is TRBJ2-2, with D hard to call. Germline V gives CDR1 ENHRY, CDR2 SYGVKD. The CDR3 extends over 14 amino acids. Deletions cut 0 bases from V and 3 bases from J, with 5 bases between. CDR3 nucleotide sequence: TGTGCCATCAGTGAGTCTGGTTACACCGGGGAGCTGTTTTTT. This gives the protein CAISESGYTGELFF.

The chain couples TRBV7-2 to TRBJ2-3; D gene ambiguous. Germline assignment: CDR1 SGHTA and CDR2 FQGNSA. V lost 1 base, J lost 4 bases, and 9 bases lay in between. This CDR3 has 14 amino acids. The CDR3 loop is CASSLEMVPDTQYF. The CDR3 coding sequence is TGTGCCAGCAGCTTAGAGATGGTCCCAGATACGCAGTATTTT. The full variable domain, in which reference TRBV7-2 and TRBJ2-3 provide the parts outside the CDR3, is GAGVSQSPSNKVTEKGKDVELRCDPISGHTALYWYRQSLGQGLEFLIYFQGNSAPDKSGLPSDRFSAERTGGSVSTLTIQRTQQEDSAVYLCASSLEMVPDTQYFGPGTRLTVL.

The rearrangement uses TRBV19 and TRBJ1-3, with D tentatively TRBD1 (5 bases). Trimming shortened V by 7 bases and J by 4 bases, and 23 bases separated the two germline ends. The V gene's germline CDR1 is LNHDA and CDR2 SQIVND (reference sequence). The CDR3 has 17 residues. The CDR3 sequence: CASTFYGTSEPGNTIYF. The CDR3, as DNA: TGTGCCAGTACCTTTTATGGGACTTCAGAACCCGGAAACACCATATATTTT.

The chain employs TRBV5-1 and TRBJ1-2, with 8 positions matching TRBD1. J lost 4 bases, V lost 2 bases, and 7 bases had no gene match. Looked up from germline, CDR1 is SGHRS and CDR2 is YFSETQ. The CDR3 has 15 residues. The CDR3, as DNA: TGCGCCAGCAGCTTAACAACCGGGACAGGCTATGGCTACACCTTC. Protein: CASSLTTGTGYGYTF.

A few counts support this clone. At one boundary the junction diverges from the germline segment, which might be a read error. This sequence joins TRBV13 and TRBJ1-1, with D unresolved. From germline, CDR1 is PRHDT and CDR2 FYEKMQ (reference sequence). This CDR3 spans 11 amino acids. The CDR3 nucleotides read TGTGCCAGCAGCTTAGAGTTCGGGTCCACATTT. Translation gives CASSLEFGSTF.

V and J are TRBV5-5 and TRBJ2-6, with TRBD1 as a possible D gene (5 bases). The V end lost 4 bases, the J end lost 2 bases, and 13 bases lay between the germline ends. The germline CDR1 and CDR2 sequences are SGHKS and YYEKEE (reference sequence). CDR3 length: 16 residues. The CDR3 sequence is CASSQRSGTGANVLTF. The CDR3, as DNA: TGTGCCAGCAGCCAACGCTCAGGGACTGGGGCCAACGTCCTGACTTTC.

This clone was recorded a few times. V gene TRBV12-5 combines with J gene TRBJ2-2, with 13 bases fitting TRBD2. In germline, CDR1 is LGHNT, CDR2 FRNRAP. Losses at the gene ends were 7 bases for V and 2 bases for J; bases not matched to a gene: 13. This CDR3 is 19 amino acids long. This CDR3 is CASARTSGSRIRNTGELFF. The CDR3 nucleotides are TGTGCTAGTGCCCGGACTAGCGGGAGTCGAATACGCAACACCGGGGAGCTGTTTTTT.

Notes on this clone: At one of its ends the junction is not consistent with the germline gene, which may arise from a read error. This rearrangement joins TRBV27 to TRBJ2-3, with D maybe TRBD1 (5 bases). The CDR3 spans 14 residues. The germline V gene encodes CDR1 MNHEY and CDR2 SMNVEV (reference sequence). CDR3 nucleotides: TGTGCCAGCAGTTTGTTTCAGGGCACACATACGCAGTATTTT. It yields the protein CASSLFQGTHTQYF.

The rearrangement uses TRBV11-3 and TRBJ2-3; D is uncertain. The CDR3 spans 12 residues. The V gene's germline CDR1 is SGHNT and CDR2 YENEEA. Trimming removed 4 bases at V and 5 bases at J, with 7 bases between. The CDR3 coding sequence is TGTGCCAGCAGCTCTGAGCTAGATACGCAGTATTTT. It is translated as CASSSELDTQYF.

In DNA form, the CDR3 reads TGTGCCAGCAGCTTGGGACAGGGGGCGGGGAACACCATATATTTT. Translation gives CASSLGQGAGNTIYF. J is TRBJ1-3 and V is TRBV9; 12 bases agree with TRBD1. The J segment lost 7 bases and the V segment lost 4 bases, leaving 6 bases of the junction unmatched. Looked up from germline, CDR1 is SGDLS and CDR2 is YYNGEE. The CDR3 covers 15 residues.

In this sample, this clone turned up a few times. CDR3 in amino acids: CASSLGRGQGWSEAFF. The CDR3 DNA reads TGTGCCAGCAGTTTAGGTAGGGGACAGGGTTGGTCTGAAGCTTTCTTT. The rearrangement joins TRBV27 to TRBJ1-1, with 9 bases lining up with TRBD1. Germline assignment: CDR1 MNHEY and CDR2 SMNVEV (reference sequence). CDR3 length: 16 amino acids. The ends lost 2 bases at V and 6 bases at J; junction bases unmatched: 10.

The chain recombines TRBV4-2 with TRBJ2-5; D is uncertain. The CDR3 consists of 15 residues. Germline CDR1 reads LGHNA; CDR2 reads YNFKEQ. V dropped 1 base and J dropped 2 bases, with 11 bases sitting between them. CDR3 coding DNA: TGTGCCAGCAGCCAAGGACGGTTTTCGCAAGAGACCCAGTACTTC. Its translation is CASSQGRFSQETQYF.

The chain joins TRBV20-1 to TRBJ2-7; D remains unclear. V lost 7 bases to trimming and J lost 2 bases, with 9 bases between them. Per germline, CDR1 DFQATT and CDR2 SNEGSKA (reference sequence). The CDR3 is 11 amino acids. CDR3 sequence reads: CSGGGPYEQYF. The CDR3 DNA reads as TGCAGTGGCGGTGGGCCCTACGAGCAGTACTTC.

The V gene is TRBV7-8, the J gene TRBJ2-7; weak D call: TRBD1 (7 bases). V lost 2 bases and J 3 bases, leaving 17 bases between the germline ends. The CDR3 extends over 16 amino acids. The germline V gene encodes CDR1 SGHVS and CDR2 FQNEAQ. The CDR3 sequence: CASSLSMRDSVYEQYF. In DNA, the CDR3 is TGTGCCAGCAGCTTATCGATGCGGGACAGTGTCTACGAGCAGTACTTC.

The V call is TRBV5-4, the J call TRBJ2-1, with 13 bases identical to TRBD2. The CDR3 contains 18 residues. Germline lookup yields CDR1 SGHNT and CDR2 YYREEE (reference sequence). J gave up 7 bases and V 2 bases, and 12 bases lay outside the gene matches. The CDR3 is CASSLAFRTSGSSNEQFF. The CDR3 nucleotides are TGTGCCAGCAGCTTAGCTTTCCGGACTAGCGGGAGTAGTAATGAGCAGTTCTTC.

The chain is built from TRBV5-7 and TRBJ2-1; no clear D. TRBV5-7 carries the ORF label, with uncertain function. V lost 5 bases and J lost 4, with 10 bases in between. The CDR3 sequence is 13 residues long. CDR3 protein: CASRPGTYNEQFF. CDR3 DNA sequence: TGTGCCAGCAGACCCGGCACATACAATGAGCAGTTCTTC.

There are a few counts of this clone. The J gene is TRBJ1-1, the V gene TRBV10-2, with 7 bases fitting TRBD1. Unmatched junction bases numbered 7, after V lost 2 bases and J lost 1 base. The CDR3 loop spans 16 amino acids. Germline V gives CDR1 WSHSY, CDR2 SAAADI. The CDR3, as DNA: TGCGCCAGCAGTGAGATTGTCAGGGGGAGGAACACTGAAGCTTTCTTT. Amino acid sequence: CASSEIVRGRNTEAFF.

The rearrangement uses TRBV5-4 and TRBJ1-2; the D gene is possibly TRBD1 (6 bases). Per the germline V gene, CDR1 is SGHNT and CDR2 is YYREEE (reference sequence). Trimming took 4 bases from V and 4 from J, leaving 14 bases between them. This CDR3 spans 14 amino acids. This CDR3 reads CASSRRGALYGYTF. CDR3 bases: TGTGCCAGCAGCCGGCGGGGGGCCCTCTATGGCTACACCTTC.

The V and J genes are TRBV18 and TRBJ2-7, with 8 bases fitting TRBD1. The V and J ends lost 1 base and 6 bases, in that order; junction bases with no gene match: 5. The CDR3 is 14 amino acids. From germline, CDR1 is KGHSH and CDR2 LQKENI. The CDR3 sequence is CASSPLRQGIEQYF. CDR3 DNA: TGTGCCAGCTCACCACTTCGACAGGGGATCGAGCAGTACTTC.

The chain recombines TRBV6-5 with TRBJ1-2, with a tentative D call TRBD1 (6 bases). V was pared by 2 bases and J by 1 base, with 11 bases between. The CDR3 runs 15 residues. Germline assignment: CDR1 MNHEY and CDR2 SVGAGI. The CDR3 DNA sequence: TGTGCCAGCAGTTACCGGGGGCAGTTTAACTATGGCTACACCTTC. The encoded protein is CASSYRGQFNYGYTF.

Remarks on this clone: Sequence at one end of the junction differs from germline and may be a read error. The chain employs TRBV2 and TRBJ2-7, with D hard to call. Germline V lookup: CDR1 SNHLY, CDR2 FYNNEI. The CDR3 totals 12 residues. CDR3 sequence reads: CASSSDSYEQHF. CDR3 coding DNA: TGTGCCAGCAGTTCAGATTCCTACGAGCAGCACTTC.

This clone showed up just a few times. J is TRBJ2-5 and V is TRBV5-1, with D perhaps being TRBD1 or TRBD2 (5 bases each). This CDR3 contains 15 residues. V was shortened by 0 bases and J by 5 bases, with 14 bases between the two germline ends. CDR1 and CDR2 from the germline V gene are SGHRS and YFSETQ. In nucleotides, the CDR3 is TGCGCCAGCAGCTTGGGGGACCGTACTCGGGAGACCCAGTACTTC. Translation: CASSLGDRTRETQYF.

This sequence joins TRBV6-6 and TRBJ1-3; D uncertain. The CDR3 consists of 15 residues. The germline CDR1 and CDR2 sequences are MNHNY and SVGAGI (reference sequence). V shed 5 bases and J shed 0 bases, with 11 bases lying between them. CDR3 in amino acids: CASSEGLGSGNTIYF. The CDR3 DNA sequence: TGTGCCAGCAGTGAGGGCCTAGGCTCTGGAAACACCATATATTTT.

This sequence joins TRBV18 and TRBJ2-4; no definite D call. This CDR3 has 16 amino acids. V lost 6 bases and J 0 bases, leaving 15 bases between the germline ends. Germline V gene data show CDR1 as KGHSH and CDR2 as LQKENI. The CDR3 region is CASSLRPDLAKNIQYF. In DNA form, the CDR3 reads TGTGCCAGCTCCCTCCGCCCCGATCTAGCCAAAAACATTCAGTACTTC.

The V gene is TRBV27, the J gene TRBJ2-6; 9 positions agree with TRBD1. The V gene's germline CDR1 is MNHEY and CDR2 SMNVEV (reference sequence). The CDR3 sequence is 17 residues long. With V trimmed by 4 bases and J by 2 bases, 6 bases remained unmatched. The CDR3 reads CASSWVGQGTGANVLTF. The CDR3 DNA sequence: TGTGCCAGCAGTTGGGTGGGACAGGGAACTGGGGCCAACGTCCTGACTTTC.

A note on this clone: A much larger clone lies one base from this, so it may be a read error. The V call is TRBV11-2, the J call TRBJ2-6; 9 bases align to TRBD1. CDR1 is SGHAT, CDR2 FQNNGV, per germline. The CDR3 totals 13 residues. The CDR3 bases are TGTGTCAGCAGCTTACCCGGACAGGGGGTCCTGACTTTC. Translating it yields CVSSLPGQGVLTF.

This chain links TRBV18 with TRBJ1-1, with D perhaps TRBD1 (6 bases). CDR3 size: 14 residues. Germline V lookup: CDR1 KGHSH, CDR2 LQKENI. Trimming removed 2 bases at V and 8 bases at J, with 15 bases between. DNA for the CDR3: TGTGCCAGCTCACCAACAATGGGGGCGGTAGAAGCTTTCTTT. The encoded protein is CASSPTMGAVEAFF.

This clone has just a few counts. The chain recombines TRBV10-3 with TRBJ2-1; TRBD2 matches at 11 bases. This CDR3 contains 15 residues. J gave up 8 bases and V 7 bases, and 10 bases lay outside the gene matches. The V gene's germline CDR1 is ENHRY and CDR2 SYGVKD. The CDR3 DNA reads as TGTGCCATCAAAGATACTAGCGGGAGTAACTATGAGCAGTTCTTC. Translating it yields CAIKDTSGSNYEQFF.

This chain connects TRBV9 to TRBJ2-7; 8 bases are a match to TRBD2. The J segment lost 3 bases and the V segment lost 0 bases, leaving 8 bases of the junction unmatched. The CDR3 has 16 amino acids. Per the germline V gene, CDR1 is SGDLS and CDR2 is YYNGEE. CDR3 nucleotide sequence: TGTGCCAGCAGCGTAGGGGATAGCGGGATCTTCTACGAGCAGTACTTC. It specifies CASSVGDSGIFYEQYF.

The chain employs TRBV5-1 and TRBJ2-2; no clear D gene. V was cut by 0 bases and J by 6 bases, with 9 bases left in between. Per the germline V gene, CDR1 is SGHRS and CDR2 is YFSETQ. The CDR3 contains 14 residues. The CDR3 region has the DNA TGCGCCAGCAGCTTGGCCGACCCGTCCGGGGAGCTGTTTTTT. Encoded protein: CASSLADPSGELFF.

The rearrangement uses TRBV5-6 and TRBJ1-1; the match to TRBD1 covers 8 bases. The CDR3 loop spans 15 amino acids. Germline-derived CDR1 and CDR2 are SGHDT and YYEEEE. J was trimmed by 1 base and V by 4 bases; bases with no gene match: 6. CDR3 sequence (DNA): TGTGCCAGCAGCCTCCGGGACAGGTCGAACACTGAAGCTTTCTTT. Protein product: CASSLRDRSNTEAFF. Supplemented by reference TRBV5-6 and TRBJ1-1, the full variable domain reads DAGVTQSPTHLIKTRGQQVTLRCSPKSGHDTVSWYQQALGQGPQFIFQYYEEEERQRGNFPDRFSGHQFPNYSSELNVNALLLGDSALYLCASSLRDRSNTEAFFGQGTRLTVV.

The chain links TRBV30 to TRBJ2-1; D gene uncertain. This CDR3 is built from 11 residues. V was trimmed by 3 bases and J by 12 bases, leaving 12 bases between them. CDR1 and CDR2 (germline): GTSNPN, SVGIG (reference sequence). The CDR3 sequence is CAWRLEFVQFF. CDR3 nucleotides: TGTGCCTGGAGGCTAGAGTTTGTGCAGTTCTTC.